This TCR beta chain was documented in a study of cytomegalovirus exposure and HLA in healthy donors. Notes on the study in general: Exclusion as indistinguishable affected some V segments, including TRBV6-2 and TRBV6-3.

PCR involved 60 Vbeta and 13 Jbeta primers. The method was immunoSEQ multiplex PCR; TCRdb's version includes in-frame clones alone and lacks a portion of them. The sample lists roughly 120,000 clones, about 70% occurring once. V lost 4 bases and J 2 bases, leaving 17 bases between the germline ends. CDR1 and CDR2 from the germline V gene are SGHTA and FQGNSA. This CDR3 contains 16 residues. Comment on this clone: Its antigen is not identified.

The sequencing input was PBMCs. The TCR originated in a woman in her forties in good health and CMV-seropositive. V and J are TRBV7-2 and TRBJ1-2; D is undetermined. The CDR3 bases are TGTGCCAGCAGCTCATCTAAGACGGGAAACAACTATGGCTACACCTTC. This sequence encodes CASSSSKTGNNYGYTF.